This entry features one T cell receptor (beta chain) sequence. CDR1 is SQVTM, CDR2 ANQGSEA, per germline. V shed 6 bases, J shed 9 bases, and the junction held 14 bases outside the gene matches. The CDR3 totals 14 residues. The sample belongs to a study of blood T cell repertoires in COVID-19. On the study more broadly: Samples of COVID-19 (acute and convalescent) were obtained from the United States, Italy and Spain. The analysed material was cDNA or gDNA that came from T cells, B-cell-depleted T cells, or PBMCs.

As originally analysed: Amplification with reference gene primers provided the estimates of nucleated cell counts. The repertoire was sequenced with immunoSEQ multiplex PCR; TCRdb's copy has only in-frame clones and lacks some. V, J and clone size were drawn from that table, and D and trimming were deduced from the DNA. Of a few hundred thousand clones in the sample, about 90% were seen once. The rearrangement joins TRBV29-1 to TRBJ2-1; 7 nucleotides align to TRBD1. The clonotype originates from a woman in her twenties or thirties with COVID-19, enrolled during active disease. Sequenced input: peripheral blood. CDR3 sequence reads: CSVQKGRHRGEQFF. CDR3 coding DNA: TGCAGCGTCCAAAAGGGTCGTCACAGGGGTGAGCAGTTCTTC.